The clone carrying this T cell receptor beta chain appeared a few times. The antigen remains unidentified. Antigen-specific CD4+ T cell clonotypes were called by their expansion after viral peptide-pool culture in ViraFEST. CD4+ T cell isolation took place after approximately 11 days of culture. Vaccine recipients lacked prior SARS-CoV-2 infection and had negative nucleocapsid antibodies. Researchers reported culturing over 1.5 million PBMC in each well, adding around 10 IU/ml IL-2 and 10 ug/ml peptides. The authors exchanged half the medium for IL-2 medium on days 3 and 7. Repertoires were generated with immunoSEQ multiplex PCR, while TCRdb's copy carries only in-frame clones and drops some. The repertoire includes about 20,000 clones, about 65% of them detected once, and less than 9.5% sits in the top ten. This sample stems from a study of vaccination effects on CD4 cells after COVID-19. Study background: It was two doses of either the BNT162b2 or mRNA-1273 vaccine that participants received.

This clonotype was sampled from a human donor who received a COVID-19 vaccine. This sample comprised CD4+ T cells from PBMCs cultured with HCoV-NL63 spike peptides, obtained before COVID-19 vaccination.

The CDR3 loop reads CASSLSARASTGGEAFF. Here the CDR3 DNA reads TGCGCCAGCAGCTTGTCTGCCCGGGCCTCGACAGGTGGTGAAGCTTTCTTT. The chain couples TRBV5-1 to TRBJ1-1; TRBD1 is a possible D gene (6 bases). This CDR3 has 17 residues. Germline CDR1 reads SGHRS; CDR2 reads YFSETQ. The V end lost 1 base, the J end lost 7 bases, and 23 bases lay between the germline ends.